This T cell receptor beta chain was captured in a study of vaccination effects on CD4 cells after COVID-19. CD4+ T cells specific for antigen were expanded with viral peptide pools by the ViraFEST assay before sequencing. Culture proceeded for nine to eleven days, and CD4+ T cells were then isolated. The cohort was immunized with two doses of either the BNT162b2 or mRNA-1273 vaccine. This clone was seen a handful of times. The target antigen is unknown. This CDR3 has 13 residues. The V and J ends lost 3 bases and 3 bases respectively, with 8 bases between them. Looked up from germline, CDR1 is MNHEY and CDR2 is SVGAGI. Clones were sequenced by immunoSEQ multiplex PCR, and TCRdb holds only the in-frame ones, with some missing. Of about 22,000 clones in the sample, 65% to 80% are singletons; the top ten hold roughly 10%.

This TCR came from a human donor who received a COVID-19 vaccine. This chain joins TRBV6-5 and TRBJ1-1, with D unclear. The sample was CD4+ T cells from PBMCs cultured with HCoV-NL63 spike peptides, taken after COVID-19 vaccination. CDR3 loop: CASSYGRYTEAFF. The CDR3 DNA reads as TGTGCCAGCAGTTATGGCCGATACACTGAAGCTTTCTTT.